At least ten counts were recorded for the clone carrying this T cell receptor (beta chain). This sample is drawn from a study of human T cells and chemical hapten exposure. Time point specified: healthy volunteer bleed at 6 weeks. The template was total RNA from unfractionated whole blood. TCRdb processed the RACE reads anew with MiXCR; each CDR3 protein has one entry. The data show 75,000 to 80,000 distinct CDR3 sequences, approximately 8.1% seen once. The CDR3 length is 15 residues. V gave up 1 base and J gave up 6 bases; unmatched junction bases: 6. Germline CDR1 SGHRS, CDR2 YFSETQ. V is TRBV5-1 and J is TRBJ1-2; 10 nucleotides match TRBD1. What was sequenced was whole blood. The receptor's source is a female donor in good health. Some clones in this sample may be carry-over from other donors' samples. CDR3 protein: CASSLRDRGADGYTF. The CDR3 region has the DNA TGCGCCAGCAGCTTGCGGGACAGGGGAGCGGATGGCTACACCTTC.